This T cell receptor (beta chain) was identified during a study of shared clonotypes between healthy human individuals. From CD4+ cells came CD45RA+ naive and CD45RA-negative memory subsets. J lost 1 base, V lost 5 bases, and 7 bases had no gene match. Germline assignment: CDR1 SGHTA and CDR2 FQGTGA. The CDR3 totals 15 residues. Sequencing used immunoSEQ multiplex PCR; TCRdb keeps in-frame clones, though not all of them. This table holds 400,000 to 600,000 clones, around 95% found once. The V call is TRBV7-3, the J call TRBJ2-5; TRBD2 aligns across 7 bases. The TCR was taken from a woman between 25 and 40 years old in good health. The specimen sequenced was naive CD4+ T cells sorted from blood. Described subset: CD45RA+ positively selected. The CDR3 region is CASSPRAGAQETQYF. The CDR3 DNA is TGTGCCAGCAGCCCACGGGCGGGAGCCCAAGAGACCCAGTACTTC.